The 11 T cell receptor beta chains below were found in one sample sequenced in a study of shared clonotypes between healthy human individuals. Measured with immunoSEQ multiplex PCR; TCRdb has only the in-frame clones, and not every one. The data contain a few million clones, roughly 90% of them singletons. Source material: naive CD4+ T cells from PBMCs. As to subset: CD45RA+ positively selected. The receptors shown here come from a young man in good health. Some clones in this sample may be carry-over from other donors' samples.

To note about this clone: Different DNA sequences within this sample yield the same CDR3. V usage is TRBV18 and J usage is TRBJ2-5, with TRBD1 matching 9 bases. The germline V gene has CDR1 KGHSH and CDR2 LQKENI. The CDR3 sequence is 14 residues long. Trimming took 3 bases from V and 5 from J; bases not matched to a gene: 4. CDR3 region: CASSPGQGMETQYF. The CDR3 DNA is TGTGCCAGCTCACCCGGACAGGGGATGGAGACCCAGTACTTC.

The chain uses TRBV19 and TRBJ2-5, with TRBD1 identical over 8 bases. Germline loops: CDR1 LNHDA, CDR2 SQIVND (reference sequence). The CDR3 has 15 amino acids. V was clipped by 1 base and J by 1 base; unmatched bases: 2. The CDR3 DNA reads TGTGCCAGTAGTATAGTGGGACAGGCCCAAGAGACCCAGTACTTC. The encoded protein is CASSIVGQAQETQYF.

V gene TRBV28 combines with J gene TRBJ2-3; 8 bases map to TRBD2. Germline assignment: CDR1 MDHEN and CDR2 SYDVKM. This CDR3 has 14 residues. Trimming at V came to 8 bases and at J to 3 bases, leaving 7 bases not matched to a gene. The CDR3 nucleotides are TGTGCCAGCGGGGATAGCGGGAAGACAGATACGCAGTATTTT. Residues: CASGDSGKTDTQYF.

This rearrangement joins TRBV5-1 to TRBJ2-7; 13 bases map to TRBD2. The V segment lost 2 bases and the J segment 4 bases; nucleotides outside the gene matches: 6. Germline V lookup: CDR1 SGHRS, CDR2 YFSETQ. This CDR3 is 16 amino acids long. CDR3 nucleotide sequence: TGCGCCAGCAGCTTCGGGACTAGCGGGATCGGATACGAGCAGTACTTC. Residues: CASSFGTSGIGYEQYF.

Comments on this clone: Additional DNA sequences in this sample encode the identical CDR3. The chain employs TRBV5-4 and TRBJ2-5, with D perhaps TRBD1 or TRBD2 (7 bases each). The CDR3 sequence is 15 residues long. V was trimmed by 0 bases and J by 5 bases, leaving 14 bases between them. Germline V gene lookup returns CDR1 SGHNT and CDR2 YYREEE (reference sequence). The CDR3 bases are TGTGCCAGCAGCTTGGAGTCCAGGGGGGGGGAGACCCAGTACTTC. This gives the protein CASSLESRGGETQYF. Using reference TRBV5-4 and TRBJ2-5 for the parts outside the CDR3, the full variable domain is ETGVTQSPTHLIKTRGQQVTLRCSSQSGHNTVSWYQQALGQGPQFIFQYYREEENGRGNFPPRFSGLQFPNYSSELNVNALELDDSALYLCASSLESRGGETQYFGPGTRLLVL.

The CDR3 DNA reads TGTGCCAGCAGTCGACTAGCGGGAACTTCCTACGAGCAGTACTTC. As protein: CASSRLAGTSYEQYF. This chain connects TRBV6-4 to TRBJ2-7; 11 bases map to TRBD2. Germline V gene lookup returns CDR1 MRHNA and CDR2 SNTAGT. The CDR3 is 15 residues long. J lost 1 base, V lost 5 bases, and 4 bases had no gene match.

The V gene is TRBV10-3, the J gene TRBJ2-7, with D perhaps TRBD1 (5 bases). The CDR3 runs 14 residues. V lost 10 bases and J 6 bases, leaving 22 bases between the germline ends. Looked up from germline, CDR1 is ENHRY and CDR2 is SYGVKD. The CDR3 nucleotides read TGTGCCACCGGTCCCTCTGTAGGGGTGAGCGAGCAGTACTTC. The encoded protein is CATGPSVGVSEQYF.

The chain links TRBV7-8 to TRBJ1-1; D is perhaps TRBD1 (5 bases). Germline V gives CDR1 SGHVS, CDR2 FQNEAQ. The CDR3 loop spans 14 amino acids. V lost 1 base and J 5 bases, leaving 11 bases between the germline ends. CDR3 in amino acids: CASSLEPRGTEAFF. Written as DNA, the CDR3 is TGTGCCAGCAGCTTAGAACCCCGGGGGACTGAAGCTTTCTTT.

On this clone: Other nucleotide sequences in the sample specify the same CDR3. V and J are TRBV28 and TRBJ2-1; D possibly corresponds to TRBD1 (6 bases). Germline loops: CDR1 MDHEN, CDR2 SYDVKM. Trimming stripped 5 bases from V and 2 bases from J, with 16 bases between. The CDR3 length is 16 residues. In DNA, the CDR3 is TGTGCCAGCAGTCCCAGGGGAAGAGGGCCCTACAATGAGCAGTTCTTC. It specifies CASSPRGRGPYNEQFF.

The rearrangement uses TRBV20-1 and TRBJ2-1; D not certain. The V gene lost 4 bases and the J gene lost 6 bases, with 7 bases spanning the gap. The germline V gene has CDR1 DFQATT and CDR2 SNEGSKA (reference sequence). CDR3 length: 11 residues. The CDR3 region has the DNA TGCAGTGCTACCACCCGCAATGAGCAGTTCTTC. Translated: CSATTRNEQFF.

V usage is TRBV14 and J usage is TRBJ2-1, with D perhaps matching TRBD1 (6 bases). V lost 3 bases, J lost 4 bases, and 19 bases lay in between. This CDR3 is built from 17 residues. CDR1 and CDR2 from the germline V gene are SGHDN and FVKESK. The CDR3 DNA reads TGTGCCAGCAGCCATACCAGGGGCCCTCTAGCTTACAATGAGCAGTTCTTC. Residues: CASSHTRGPLAYNEQFF.